Below, 29 T cell receptor beta chains from the same sample are listed, as sequenced in a study of esophageal squamous cell carcinoma under preoperative chemotherapy. Documented time point: before preoperative PTX-NDP chemotherapy. Each CDR3 protein is one row after TCRdb ran MiXCR on the PCR reads. The sample contains 25,000 to 35,000 distinct CDR3 sequences, under 60% of which appear only once. The specimen was collected from a patient given preoperative chemotherapy. The source of these receptors is a human donor with esophageal squamous cell carcinoma. The donor label of this sample is uncertain.

The CDR3 spells CGGGSGEFSTDTQYF. DNA for the CDR3: TGTGGCGGCGGCTCCGGGGAGTTTAGCACAGATACCCAGTACTTC. The V call is TRBV11-2, the J call TRBJ2-5; D is perhaps TRBD2 (5 bases). The CDR3 sequence is 15 residues long. Germline V gene sequence: CDR1 SGHAT, CDR2 FQNNGV.

The table lists this clonotype with many counts. V is TRBV19 and J is TRBJ2-1; 8 nucleotides match TRBD2. Germline V gives CDR1 LNHDA, CDR2 SQIVND (reference sequence). The J segment lost 2 bases and the V segment lost 3 bases, leaving 9 bases of the junction unmatched. CDR3 length: 17 residues. The CDR3 coding sequence is TGTGCCAGTAGTATTCGGCTAGCGGGTTCAACCTACAATGAGCAGTTCTTC. It yields the protein CASSIRLAGSTYNEQFF.

The chain links TRBV7-2 to TRBJ2-4, with D possibly matching TRBD2 (5 bases). CDR3 length: 14 amino acids. V dropped 11 bases and J dropped 13 bases, with 27 bases sitting between them. Looked up from germline, CDR1 is SGHTA and CDR2 is FQGNSA. The CDR3 bases are TGTGCCGGGAGCCCGGGCGGTGCCCGAGAGATCCAGTACTTC. This encodes CAGSPGGAREIQYF.

This clonotype was detected only a few times. The chain recombines TRBV4-1 with TRBJ2-4, with TRBD1 identical over 7 bases. Germline CDR1 and CDR2: MGHRA and YSYEKL. V gave up 1 base and J gave up 13 bases; unmatched junction bases: 10. The CDR3 spans 14 residues. DNA of the CDR3: TGCGCCAGCAGCCAAGGACAGGGTTGGGATGAGCAGTACTTC. As protein: CASSQGQGWDEQYF.

In its sample, this clonotype was seen a few times. The DNA for the CDR3 is TGTGCCAGCAGTTTATTACAGGGTCAGTTTTCACCCCTCCACTTT. Translated, it gives CASSLLQGQFSPLHF. V and J are TRBV27 and TRBJ1-6; a weak D match, TRBD1 (6 bases). V dropped 1 base and J dropped 9 bases, with 13 bases sitting between them. CDR3 length equals 15 residues. Germline loops: CDR1 MNHEY, CDR2 SMNVEV (reference sequence).

By frequency in the sample, this clonotype is medium-sized (0.01 to 0.1%). The rearrangement joins TRBV7-2 to TRBJ2-3, with TRBD2 matching 8 bases. J was trimmed by 0 bases and V by 5 bases; bases with no gene match: 10. Germline-derived CDR1 and CDR2 are SGHTA and FQGNSA. There are 17 residues in the CDR3. CDR3 coding DNA: TGTGCCAGCAGCGTAAGACTAGCGAGTGCGAGCACAGATACGCAGTATTTT. Translating it yields CASSVRLASASTDTQYF.

The rearrangement uses TRBV7-2 and TRBJ2-1, with TRBD2 matching 9 bases. Germline lookup yields CDR1 SGHTA and CDR2 FQGNSA. V gave up 5 bases and J gave up 10 bases; unmatched junction bases: 12. This CDR3 is 15 amino acids long. CDR3 loop: CASSPSGVSSYEQFF. Written as DNA, the CDR3 is TGTGCCAGCAGCCCTAGCGGGGTAAGCTCCTACGAGCAGTTCTTC.

Remarks on this clonotype: One junction end does not reproduce the germline sequence, and a read error may be involved. This chain connects TRBV7-2 to TRBJ2-3; 8 nucleotides match TRBD1. Germline CDR1 SGHTA, CDR2 FQGNSA. The CDR3 loop spans 16 amino acids. The DNA for the CDR3 is TGTGCCAGCAGCGCACAGGGGGTGAGAGGCACAAATACGCAGTACTTT. Protein product: CASSAQGVRGTNTQYF.

A few counts support this clonotype. V gene TRBV12-3 or TRBV12-4 combines with J gene TRBJ2-3; D not certain. Trimming left V 5 bases short and J 6 bases short, with 9 bases between. The CDR3 runs 12 residues. CDR3 amino acids: CASSPLGDTQYF. DNA for the CDR3: TGTGCCAGCAGTCCCCTCGGGGATACGCAGTATTTT.

This clonotype showed up many times. CDR3: CASNGGQNYEQYF. In nucleotides, the CDR3 is TGTGCCAGTAACGGGGGACAAAACTACGAGCAGTACTTC. The J gene is TRBJ2-7, the V gene TRBV19; the D gene could be TRBD1 or TRBD2 (6 bases each). Trimming cost V 7 bases and J 3 bases, with 13 bases left between them. In germline, CDR1 is LNHDA, CDR2 SQIVND (reference sequence). The CDR3 loop spans 13 amino acids. Full variable domain (missing parts from reference TRBV19 and TRBJ2-7): DGGITQSPKYLFRKEGQNVTLSCEQNLNHDAMYWYRQDPGQGLRLIYYSQIVNDFQKGDIAEGYSVSREKKESFPLTVTSAQKNPTAFYLCASNGGQNYEQYFGPGTRLTVT.

In regard to this clonotype: Likely a read error: the CDR3 ends without its conserved phenylalanine or tryptophan. The DNA is omitted, as the CDR3 cannot be located on it reliably, and the CDR3 follows TCRdb's listing. The rearrangement joins TRBV6-1 to TRBJ2-5; the table's D gene call, TRBD1, was not cross checked with the DNA. The CDR3 comprises 14 residues, both ends counted. Germline V CDR1 and CDR2: MNHNS, SASEGT. This CDR3 reads CASRWQGTPETRLS.

This clonotype was seen at least ten times. J is TRBJ2-7 and V is TRBV6-5; perhaps TRBD1 as D (6 bases). Germline-derived CDR1 and CDR2 are MNHEY and SVGAGI. V was cut by 2 bases and J by 2 bases, with 10 bases left in between. The length of the CDR3 is 14 residues. The CDR3: CASSYEGHPYEQYF. The CDR3 nucleotides are TGTGCCAGCAGTTACGAGGGACATCCCTACGAGCAGTACTTC.

Only a few counts were recorded for this clonotype. The gene calls are TRBV10-3 and TRBJ2-1; D is unresolved. Between the trimmed V and J ends, which lost 8 bases and 6 bases, there was a span of 8 bases. Germline CDR1 is ENHRY and CDR2 is SYGVKD. There are 11 residues in the CDR3. Here the CDR3 DNA reads TGTGCCATCCAAGGATTCAATGAGCAGTTCTTC. This codes for CAIQGFNEQFF.

As for this clonotype: One junction end does not reproduce the germline sequence, and a read error may be involved. J is TRBJ2-2 and V is TRBV7-2; D possibly matches TRBD1 or TRBD2 (5 bases each). The CDR3 has 15 residues. The germline V gene has CDR1 SGHTA and CDR2 FQGNSA. The CDR3 spells CARGLEAGSTETLYF. DNA of the CDR3: TGTGCCAGGGGCCTTGAGGCAGGGAGCACAGAGACGCTGTATTTT.

There are a few counts of this clonotype. Compared with germline, one end of the junction differs, possibly owing to a read error. V gene TRBV7-2 combines with J gene TRBJ2-3, with D perhaps matching TRBD1 or TRBD2 (7 bases each). Germline lookup yields CDR1 SGHTA and CDR2 FQGNSA. This CDR3 region has 16 residues. CDR3 nucleotide sequence: TGTGCCAGCGGCGGGCAGGGGGGGAGAGGGACAGAGACGCAGTATTTC. This encodes CASGGQGGRGTETQYF.

This clonotype was seen a few times. The rearrangement uses TRBV11-3 and TRBJ2-1, with D possibly matching TRBD2 (6 bases). CDR3 length equals 15 residues. Germline CDR1 reads SGHNT; CDR2 reads YENEEA. V dropped 0 bases and J dropped 5 bases, with 11 bases sitting between them. The CDR3 nucleotides are TGTGCCAGCAGCTTAGATGGGACGGGGGACAATGAGCAGTTCTTC. Its translation is CASSLDGTGDNEQFF. Based on the CDR3 plus reference TRBV11-3 and TRBJ2-1, the full variable domain is EAGVVQSPRYKIIEKKQPVAFWCNPISGHNTLYWYLQNLGQGPELLIRYENEEAVDDSQLPKDRFSAERLKGVDSTLKIQPAELGDSAVYLCASSLDGTGDNEQFFGPGTRLTVL.

About this clonotype: A junction boundary mismatches the germline segment, possibly from a read error. This sequence joins TRBV10-3 and TRBJ2-2; perhaps TRBD2 as D (6 bases). Germline V CDR1 and CDR2: ENHRY, SYGVKD. The CDR3 has 14 residues. The CDR3 is CAISESIEGGELYF. In nucleotides, the CDR3 is TGTGCCATCAGTGAGTCGATAGAGGGAGGTGAGCTGTATTTT.

This clonotype was detected many times. The chain combines TRBV7-4 with TRBJ2-1; D is unclear. The germline V gene encodes CDR1 SGHVT and CDR2 SQSDAQ. The CDR3 loop spans 13 amino acids. V lost 0 bases, J lost 8 bases, and 8 bases lay in between. Here the CDR3 reads CASSLASLYEQFF. Written as DNA, the CDR3 is TGTGCCAGCAGCTTAGCGTCGTTGTATGAGCAGTTCTTC.

Only a few counts were recorded for this clonotype. The chain links TRBV7-2 to TRBJ2-1; 9 bases match TRBD2. After removal of 8 bases from V and 13 bases from J, the junction contained 15 bases not matched to a gene. This CDR3 contains 14 residues. Germline CDR1 SGHTA, CDR2 FQGNSA. The CDR3 sequence: CASGGGGGGGTQFF. In nucleotides, the CDR3 is TGTGCCAGCGGCGGGGGGGGGGGGGGGGGGACCCAGTTCTTC.

The table lists this clonotype with many counts. The chain couples TRBV15 to TRBJ2-5; possible D gene TRBD2, 5 bases. In germline, CDR1 is LNHNV, CDR2 YYDKDF (reference sequence). Trimming stripped 0 bases from V and 4 bases from J, with 12 bases between. The CDR3 sequence is 15 residues long. CDR3 protein: CATSRDLGERETQYF. CDR3 coding DNA: TGTGCCACCAGCAGAGATCTCGGGGAGAGAGAGACCCAGTACTTC.

The chain links TRBV5-4 to TRBJ2-7; D gene uncertain. The CDR3 has 15 amino acids. Per germline, CDR1 SGHNT and CDR2 YYREEE (reference sequence). V was pared by 0 bases and J by 0 bases, with 10 bases between. The CDR3 DNA reads TGTGCCAGCAGCTTGGACACTTTCAGCTCCTACGAGCAGTACTTC. Protein product: CASSLDTFSSYEQYF.

As to this clonotype: The DNA is omitted, as the CDR3 cannot be located on it reliably, and the CDR3 follows TCRdb's listing. The chain couples TRBV7-3 to TRBJ2-4; the DNA was not used to check the table's D call, TRBD1. The V gene's germline CDR1 is SGHTA and CDR2 FQGTGA. The length of the CDR3 is 17 amino acids, counting both ends. The CDR3 here is CASSFGPGGGIQDTQYF.

The V and J genes are TRBV19 and TRBJ2-3, with D hard to call. The CDR3 contains 13 residues. Germline lookup yields CDR1 LNHDA and CDR2 SQIVND (reference sequence). Between the trimmed V and J ends, which lost 10 bases and 1 base, there was a span of 12 bases. The CDR3 DNA is TGTGCCACTACGCGGCAGGGCACAGATACGCAGTATTTT. Its protein product is CATTRQGTDTQYF.

This clonotype was picked up a small number of times. The chain is built from TRBV5-4 and TRBJ1-1, with TRBD1 matching 7 bases. The CDR3 runs 14 residues. The trim removed 2 bases at V and 1 base at J, leaving 2 bases unmatched. Per germline, CDR1 SGHNT and CDR2 YYREEE (reference sequence). This chain's CDR3 is CASSLQGKNTEAFF. The CDR3 DNA reads as TGTGCCAGCAGCTTACAGGGGAAGAACACTGAAGCTTTCTTT.

The CDR3 here is CASSTGPCAKDTQYF. The CDR3 DNA is TGTGCCAGCAGCACGGGGCCGTGCGCCAAAGATACTCAGTACTTC. V gene TRBV7-2 combines with J gene TRBJ2-4; the D call may be TRBD1 or TRBD2 (5 bases each). This CDR3 comprises 15 residues. Per germline, CDR1 SGHTA and CDR2 FQGNSA. Trimming took off 5 bases at V and 12 bases at J, with 23 bases between the two ends.

This clonotype was seen ten or more times. The gene calls are TRBV27 and TRBJ1-2; 7 nucleotides agree with TRBD1. V shed 6 bases, J shed 5 bases, and the junction held 9 bases outside the gene matches. Germline V gene lookup returns CDR1 MNHEY and CDR2 SMNVEV (reference sequence). The CDR3 loop spans 14 amino acids. The CDR3 sequence is CASRVNRGAYGYTF. In DNA form, the CDR3 reads TGTGCCAGCAGGGTGAACAGGGGTGCATATGGCTACACCTTC.

This clonotype was detected many times. The chain links TRBV5-6 to TRBJ2-1, with TRBD2 matching 9 bases. The germline V gene encodes CDR1 SGHDT and CDR2 YYEEEE. The length of the CDR3 is 14 residues. The ends lost 4 bases at V and 10 bases at J; junction bases unmatched: 9. This CDR3 is CASSLLAGPREQFF. The CDR3 bases are TGTGCCAGCAGCCTCCTAGCGGGACCACGGGAGCAGTTCTTC.

This clonotype showed up just a few times. This chain links TRBV11-1 with TRBJ2-1, with 10 bases aligning to TRBD2. This CDR3 has 15 amino acids. The trim removed 1 base at V and 6 bases at J, leaving 3 bases unmatched. Germline V gene lookup returns CDR1 SGHAT and CDR2 FQDESV (reference sequence). The CDR3 sequence: CASSLVAGGFNEQFF. CDR3 sequence (DNA): TGTGCCAGCAGCTTAGTAGCGGGAGGATTCAATGAGCAGTTCTTC. The full variable domain, its missing parts supplied by reference TRBV11-1 and TRBJ2-1, is EAEVAQSPRYKITEKSQAVAFWCDPISGHATLYWYRQILGQGPELLVQFQDESVVDDSQLPKDRFSAERLKGVDSTLKIQPAELGDSAMYLCASSLVAGGFNEQFFGPGTRLTVL.

The chain carries TRBV6-8 and TRBJ2-5; 11 bases match TRBD1. Trimming removed 7 bases from V and 4 bases from J; junction bases left unmatched: 11. From germline, CDR1 is MNHGY and CDR2 SAAAGT. This CDR3 contains 16 residues. CDR3 residues: CASTDKDRGRLETQYF. CDR3 sequence (DNA): TGTGCCAGCACCGACAAGGACAGGGGGCGGCTAGAGACCCAGTACTTC.